This TCR beta chain was captured in a study of blood T cell repertoires in COVID-19 (dated by TCRdb to about 2020). Regarding the research as a whole: Samples from collaborators originated in the United States, Italy and Spain and spanned both the acute and convalescent phases of COVID-19. The prospective study material was composed of cDNA or gDNA derived from T cells, B-cell-depleted T cells, or PBMCs. The dataset comprised deeply sampled blood TCRbeta repertoires from subjects exposed to, actively infected with, or recovered from COVID-19. The repertoires were released in a freely available public database meant as a resource for research on the immune response to SARS-CoV-2. Samples were obtained from the ongoing ImmuneRACE study (first 160 participants) and from approximately 1,200 subjects provided by 6 global collaborators. The sample metadata nearly always contained a de-identified subject ID, COVID-19 status, age in years and sex. HLA class I and class II types, where available, came from metadata supplied by the sample provider rather than from assay-based typing. The paper's findings and limits, for the study overall: Clinical and demographic metadata were provided uncurated, with the amount varying by source and participant.

TCRbeta CDR3 regions were amplified from genomic DNA using the immunoSEQ Assay, a bias-controlled multiplex PCR. The study's own analysis went as follows. The number of nucleated cells in each sample was estimated from the amplification of reference gene primers within the assay. To quantify the absolute abundance of each unique TCRbeta CDR3 rearrangement, sequence reads were collapsed and filtered. Productive Simpson clonality was computed per sample as the square root of Simpson's diversity index over productive rearrangements. TCRdb stores this immuneACCESS table with in-frame sequences only. Part of the clones is absent; in the studies checked, under half of the shortfall reflects unresolved V genes, and no reason is known for the rest. The DNA was the basis for D and trimming; V, J and clone size are from that table. This sample comprises roughly 160,000 clones, approximately 80% of them detected only once. The top ten constitute less than 4% of the sample.

Enrolling through a virtual design, the prospective study's participants ranged in age from roughly 18 to 89 years and lived across 20 to 25 United States geographic areas. In the prospective study, participants were assigned to cohorts based on the clinical history participants reported in a screening survey and a study questionnaire. ImmuneRACE Cohort 3 recovered participants were defined by two consecutive negative NP/OP PCR tests, healthcare professional clearance, or symptom resolution. In the prospective study, mobile phlebotomists collected whole blood, serum and a nasopharyngeal or oropharyngeal swab from each participant. Additional blood draws and questionnaires over a 2-month period could optionally be provided by prospective study participants. Prospective study blood samples were shipped either frozen or at room temperature before DNA extraction. CDR1 and CDR2 are drawn from the germline V gene: MGHRA, YSYEKL. Trimming removed 0 bases from V and 3 bases from J, leaving 12 bases between the germline ends. The CDR3 starts with the cysteine, ends with the phenylalanine, and has 15 residues. Only CDR3 DNA remains: 45 bases, in frame from the first base.

This clone was detected once. The specificity of this receptor is unknown. No base quality information exists; no much larger clone differs at one position. This TCR came from a woman aged 60 to 75 who had recovered from COVID-19. The chain is assembled from TRBV4-1 and TRBJ2-7, with the D gene not clear enough to name. The material sequenced was PBMCs or T cells enriched from blood (not recorded which). The CDR3 region has the sequence CASSQELQAYYEQYF. The DNA reads as follows: TGCGCCAGCAGCCAAGAATTGCAGGCCTACTACGAGCAGTACTTC.